The clone carrying this T cell receptor beta chain has only one observation. Its cognate antigen is unknown. This record belongs to a study of PD-1 blockade in classical Hodgkin lymphoma. The CDR3 runs 15 residues. Notes on the study in general: Whereas CD4+ TCR diversity had risen significantly by C4D1, CD8+ TCR diversity had not. Diversity similar to that of newly diagnosed patients was seen at baseline in complete responders.

The assay was immunoSEQ multiplex PCR, and TCRdb's table has in-frame clones only and misses some. The profile covers 70,000 to 85,000 clones, with 90% to 95% appearing a single time and more than 6.5% taken by the ten largest. Exposure to brentuximab vedotin varied, and each patient had relapsed following autologous stem cell transplantation. The source of this sequence is a human donor with classical Hodgkin lymphoma. The sample in question was peripheral blood mononuclear cells (PBMCs), obtained at baseline. This sequence joins TRBV21-1 and TRBJ1-6. TRBV21-1 represents a pseudogene. This CDR3 is CASTPRVVLSSPLHF. The DNA of the CDR3 is TGTGCCAGCACCCCAAGGGTAGTTCTCAGTTCACCCCTCCACTTT.